This entry concerns a single T cell receptor (beta chain). This sample was taken from a study of long-term antiretroviral therapy in people with HIV. About the research overall: Earliest sampling preceded the 2015 immediate-ART recommendation by about a decade.

The CDR3 length is 16 residues. V lost 3 bases, J lost 0 bases, and 3 bases stayed unmatched. The germline CDR1 and CDR2 sequences are SGDLS and YYNGEE. Investigators performed immunoSEQ version v3.0 at survey level. Generated by immunoSEQ multiplex PCR, the TCRdb table keeps only in-frame clones and is missing some. The table lists about 25,000 clones, 76% of them singletons, with 10% to 12% in the top ten. The material was unsorted PBMCs, obtained 1.1 years before starting antiretroviral therapy. This chain links TRBV9 with TRBJ2-5; 12 bases agree with TRBD2. This TCR came from a woman in her forties with HIV. CDR3 residues: CASSAGTSGYQETQYF. For the CDR3, the DNA is TGTGCCAGCAGCGCCGGGACTAGCGGGTACCAAGAGACCCAGTACTTC.